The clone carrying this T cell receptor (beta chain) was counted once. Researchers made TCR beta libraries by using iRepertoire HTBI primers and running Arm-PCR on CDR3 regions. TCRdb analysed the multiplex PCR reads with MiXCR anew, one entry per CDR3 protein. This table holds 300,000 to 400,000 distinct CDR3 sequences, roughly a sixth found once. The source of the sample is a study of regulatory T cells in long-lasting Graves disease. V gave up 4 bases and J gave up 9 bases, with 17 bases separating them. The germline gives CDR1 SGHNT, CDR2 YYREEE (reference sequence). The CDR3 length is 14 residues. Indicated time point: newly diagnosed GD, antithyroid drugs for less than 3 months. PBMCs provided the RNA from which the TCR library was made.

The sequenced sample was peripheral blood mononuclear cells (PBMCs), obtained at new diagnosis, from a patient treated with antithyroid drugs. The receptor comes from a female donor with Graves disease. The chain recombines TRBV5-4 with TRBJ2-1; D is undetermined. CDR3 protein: CASSGKISPGEQFF. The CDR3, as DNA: TGTGCCAGCAGCGGGAAGATTAGCCCGGGTGAGCAGTTCTTC.